This TCR beta chain was retrieved from a study of beta chain features in type 1 diabetes. Reverse transcription of all isolated RNA meant that expressed TCRB transcripts were sequenced. Measured with immunoSEQ multiplex PCR; TCRdb has only the in-frame clones, and not every one. This table holds hundreds of thousands of clones, about a sixth found once. This clone appeared a few times. The CDR3 is made up of 15 amino acids. The germline V gene encodes CDR1 KGHSH and CDR2 LQKENI. V gave up 2 bases and J gave up 6 bases; unmatched junction bases: 6. The TCR was taken from a man between 18 and 29 years old in good health. The chain has TRBV18 and TRBJ1-1; the match to TRBD1 covers 10 bases. The sample taken for sequencing was naive CD4+ T cells from blood. The CDR3 spells CASSPTGTGEPEAFF. The CDR3 DNA is TGTGCCAGCTCACCAACCGGGACAGGGGAACCTGAAGCTTTCTTT.